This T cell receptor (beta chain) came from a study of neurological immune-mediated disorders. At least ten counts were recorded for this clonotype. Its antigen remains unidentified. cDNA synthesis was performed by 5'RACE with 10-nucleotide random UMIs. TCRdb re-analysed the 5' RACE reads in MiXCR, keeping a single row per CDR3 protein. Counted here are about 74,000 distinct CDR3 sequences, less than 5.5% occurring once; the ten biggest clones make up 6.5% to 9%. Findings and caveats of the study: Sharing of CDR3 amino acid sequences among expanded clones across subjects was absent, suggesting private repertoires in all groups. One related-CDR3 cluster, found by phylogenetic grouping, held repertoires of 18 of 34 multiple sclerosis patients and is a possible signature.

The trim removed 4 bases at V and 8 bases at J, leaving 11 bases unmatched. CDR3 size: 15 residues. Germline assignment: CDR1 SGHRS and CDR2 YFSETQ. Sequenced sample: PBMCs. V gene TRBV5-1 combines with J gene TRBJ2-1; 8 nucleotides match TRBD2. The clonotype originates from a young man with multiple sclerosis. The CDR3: CASSPRSGGRYEQFF. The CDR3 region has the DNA TGCGCCAGCAGCCCTAGGTCCGGCGGGAGGTATGAGCAGTTCTTC.